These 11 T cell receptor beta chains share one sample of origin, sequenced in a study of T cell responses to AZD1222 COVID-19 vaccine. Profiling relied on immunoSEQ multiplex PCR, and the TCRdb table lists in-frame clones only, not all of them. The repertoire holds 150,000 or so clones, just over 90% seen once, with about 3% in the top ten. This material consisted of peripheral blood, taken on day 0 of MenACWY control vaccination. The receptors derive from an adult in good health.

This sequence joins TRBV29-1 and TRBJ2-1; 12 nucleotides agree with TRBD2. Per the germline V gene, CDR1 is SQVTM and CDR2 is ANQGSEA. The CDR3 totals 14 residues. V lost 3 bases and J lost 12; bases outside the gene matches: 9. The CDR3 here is CSVDRTSGKSGQFF. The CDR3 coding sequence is TGCAGCGTTGATAGGACTAGCGGGAAGAGCGGGCAGTTCTTC.

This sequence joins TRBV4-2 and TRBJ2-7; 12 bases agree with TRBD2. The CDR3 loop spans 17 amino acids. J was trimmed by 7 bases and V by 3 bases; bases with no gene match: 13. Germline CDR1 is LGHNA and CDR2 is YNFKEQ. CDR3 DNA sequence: TGTGCCAGCAGCCATCCGACCGCCGGGACTAGCGGGTATGAGCAGTACTTC. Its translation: CASSHPTAGTSGYEQYF.

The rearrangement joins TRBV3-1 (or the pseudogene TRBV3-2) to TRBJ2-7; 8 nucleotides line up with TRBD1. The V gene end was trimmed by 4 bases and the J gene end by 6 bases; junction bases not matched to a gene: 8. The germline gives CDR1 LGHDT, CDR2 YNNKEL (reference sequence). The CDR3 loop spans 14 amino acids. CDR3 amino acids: CASSPPGRGREQYF. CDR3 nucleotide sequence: TGTGCCAGCAGCCCCCCGGGCAGGGGGCGCGAGCAGTACTTC.

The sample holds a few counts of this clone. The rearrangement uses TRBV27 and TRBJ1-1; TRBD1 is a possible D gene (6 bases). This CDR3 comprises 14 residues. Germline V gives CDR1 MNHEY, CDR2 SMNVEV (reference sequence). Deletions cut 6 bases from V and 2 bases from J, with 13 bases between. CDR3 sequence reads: CASRPEGENTEAFF. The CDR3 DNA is TGTGCCAGCAGACCAGAGGGGGAAAACACTGAAGCTTTCTTT.

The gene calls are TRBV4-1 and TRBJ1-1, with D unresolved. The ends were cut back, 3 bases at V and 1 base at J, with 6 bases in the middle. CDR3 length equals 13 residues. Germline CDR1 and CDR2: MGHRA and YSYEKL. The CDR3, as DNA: TGCGCCAGCAGCCAGCAGGAGAACACTGAAGCTTTCTTT. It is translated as CASSQQENTEAFF.

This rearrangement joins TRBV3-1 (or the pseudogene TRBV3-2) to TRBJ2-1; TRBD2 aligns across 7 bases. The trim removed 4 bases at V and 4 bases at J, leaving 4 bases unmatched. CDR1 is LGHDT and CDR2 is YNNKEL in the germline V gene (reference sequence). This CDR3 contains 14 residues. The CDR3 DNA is TGTGCCAGCAGCCGATACGGGGGGTACAATGAGCAGTTCTTC. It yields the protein CASSRYGGYNEQFF.

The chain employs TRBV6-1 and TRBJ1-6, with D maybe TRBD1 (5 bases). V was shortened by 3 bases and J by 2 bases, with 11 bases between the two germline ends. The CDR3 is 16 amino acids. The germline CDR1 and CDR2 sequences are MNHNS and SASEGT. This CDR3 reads CASSDRAQTYNSPLHF. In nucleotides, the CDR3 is TGTGCCAGCAGTGACAGGGCTCAAACCTATAATTCACCCCTCCACTTT.

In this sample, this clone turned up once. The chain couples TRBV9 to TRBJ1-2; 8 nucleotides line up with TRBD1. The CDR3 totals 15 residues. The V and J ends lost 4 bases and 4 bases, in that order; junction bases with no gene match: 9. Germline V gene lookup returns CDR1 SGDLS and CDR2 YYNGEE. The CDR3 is CASSLPAGGGYGYTF. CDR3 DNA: TGTGCCAGCAGCCTCCCGGCAGGGGGCGGCTATGGCTACACCTTC.

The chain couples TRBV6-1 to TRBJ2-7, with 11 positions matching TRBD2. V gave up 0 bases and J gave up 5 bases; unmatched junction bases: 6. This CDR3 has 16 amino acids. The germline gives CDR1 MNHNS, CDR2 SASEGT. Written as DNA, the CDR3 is TGTGCCAGCAGTGAAGCGCCACTAGCGGGAGTAAACGAGCAGTACTTC. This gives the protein CASSEAPLAGVNEQYF.

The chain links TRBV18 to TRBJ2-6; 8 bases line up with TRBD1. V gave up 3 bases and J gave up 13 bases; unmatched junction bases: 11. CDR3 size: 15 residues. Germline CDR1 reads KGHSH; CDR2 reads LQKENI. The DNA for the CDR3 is TGTGCCAGCTCACCGGGACAGGCCTCTCTTTGGGTCCTGACTTTC. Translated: CASSPGQASLWVLTF.

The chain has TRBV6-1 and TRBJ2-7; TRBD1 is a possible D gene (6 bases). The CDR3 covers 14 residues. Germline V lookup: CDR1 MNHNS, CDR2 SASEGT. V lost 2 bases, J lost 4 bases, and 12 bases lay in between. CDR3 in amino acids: CASSEPGRGYEQYF. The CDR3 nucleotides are TGTGCCAGCAGTGAACCGGGCAGGGGATACGAGCAGTACTTC.